This record concerns one T cell receptor (beta chain) sequence. This CDR3 contains 14 residues. Germline CDR1 SGHAT, CDR2 FQNNGV. The V and J ends lost 3 bases and 2 bases respectively, with 8 bases between them. This entry belongs to a study of T cell responses to AZD1222 COVID-19 vaccine. Libraries were prepared by immunoSEQ multiplex PCR; TCRdb keeps only in-frame clonotypes and omits some of them. The data contain 110,000 or so clones, around nine tenths of them seen just once; the ten biggest clones take up about 4%. The chain is built from TRBV11-2 and TRBJ1-3; D remains unclear. The source was peripheral blood, collected 28 days after the second AZD1222 dose. The receptor was derived from an adult who received the AZD1222 COVID-19 vaccine. CDR3 nucleotides: TGTGCCAGCAGCTTTGGGGAGACTGGAAACACCATATATTTT. Translated, it gives CASSFGETGNTIYF.